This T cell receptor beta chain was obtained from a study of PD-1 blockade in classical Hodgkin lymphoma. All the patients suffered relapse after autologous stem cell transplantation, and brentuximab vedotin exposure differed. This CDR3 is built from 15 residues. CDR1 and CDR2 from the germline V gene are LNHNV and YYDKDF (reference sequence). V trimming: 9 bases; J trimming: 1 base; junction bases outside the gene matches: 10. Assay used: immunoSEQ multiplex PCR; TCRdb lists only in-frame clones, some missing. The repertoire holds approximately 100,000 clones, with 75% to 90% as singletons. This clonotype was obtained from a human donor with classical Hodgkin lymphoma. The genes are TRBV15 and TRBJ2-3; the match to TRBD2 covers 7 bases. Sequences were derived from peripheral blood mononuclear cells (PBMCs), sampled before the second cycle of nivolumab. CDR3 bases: TGTGCCACTATTGGGGGGGACGGTCGCACAGATACGCAGTATTTT. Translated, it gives CATIGGDGRTDTQYF.